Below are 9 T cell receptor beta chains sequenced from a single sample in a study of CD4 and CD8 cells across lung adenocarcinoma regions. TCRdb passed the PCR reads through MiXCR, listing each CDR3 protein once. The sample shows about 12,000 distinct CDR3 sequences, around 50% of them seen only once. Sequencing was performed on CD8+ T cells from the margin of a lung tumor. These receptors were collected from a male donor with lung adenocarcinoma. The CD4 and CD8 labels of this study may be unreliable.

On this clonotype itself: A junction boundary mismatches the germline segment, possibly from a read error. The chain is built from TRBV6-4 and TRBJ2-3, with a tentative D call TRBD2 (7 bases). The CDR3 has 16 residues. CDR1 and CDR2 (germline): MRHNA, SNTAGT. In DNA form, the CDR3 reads TGTGCCAGCAGGGACGGCGCGGGGGCTAGCACAGAGACGCAGTATTTT. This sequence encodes CASRDGAGASTETQYF.

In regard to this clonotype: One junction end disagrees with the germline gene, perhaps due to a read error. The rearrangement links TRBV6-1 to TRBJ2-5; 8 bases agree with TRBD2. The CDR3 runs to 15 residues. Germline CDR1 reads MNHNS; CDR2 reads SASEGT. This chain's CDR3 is CARGTGGGDQETQYF. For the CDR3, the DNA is TGTGCCAGGGGGACCGGGGGGGGTGACCAAGAGACGCAGTACTTC.

CDR3 nucleotides: TGTGCCAGCAGTGAAGCCGTAACAGGGAGGTACTTC. The encoded protein is CASSEAVTGRYF. The chain uses TRBV6-1 and TRBJ2-5; possibly TRBD1 for D (6 bases). The V gene lost 0 bases and the J gene lost 13 bases, with 12 bases spanning the gap. The CDR3 contains 12 residues. Germline assignment: CDR1 MNHNS and CDR2 SASEGT.

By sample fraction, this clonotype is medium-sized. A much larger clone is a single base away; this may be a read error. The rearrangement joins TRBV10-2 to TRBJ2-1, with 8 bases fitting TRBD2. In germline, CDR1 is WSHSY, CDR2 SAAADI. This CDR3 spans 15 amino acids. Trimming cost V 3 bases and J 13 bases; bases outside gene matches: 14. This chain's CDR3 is CASSDPGSGKETQFF. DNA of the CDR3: TGCGCCAGCAGTGACCCGGGTAGCGGGAAAGAGACCCAGTTCTTC.

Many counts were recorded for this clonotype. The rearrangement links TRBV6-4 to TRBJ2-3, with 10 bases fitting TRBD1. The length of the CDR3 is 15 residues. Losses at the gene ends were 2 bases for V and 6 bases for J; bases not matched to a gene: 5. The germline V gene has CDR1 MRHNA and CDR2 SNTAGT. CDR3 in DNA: TGTGCCAGCAGTGACCCGACAGGGGGCCCCGATACGCAGTATTTT. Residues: CASSDPTGGPDTQYF.

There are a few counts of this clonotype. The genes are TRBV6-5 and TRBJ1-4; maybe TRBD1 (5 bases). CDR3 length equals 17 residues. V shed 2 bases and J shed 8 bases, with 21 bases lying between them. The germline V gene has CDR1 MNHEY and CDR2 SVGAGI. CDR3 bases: TGTGCCAGCAGTTACCCATCGGCGGGGACGGGTGGGGAAAAACTGTTTTTT. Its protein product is CASSYPSAGTGGEKLFF.

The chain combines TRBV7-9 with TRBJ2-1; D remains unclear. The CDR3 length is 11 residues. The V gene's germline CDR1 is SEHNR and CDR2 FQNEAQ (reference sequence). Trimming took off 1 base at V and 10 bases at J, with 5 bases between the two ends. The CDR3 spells CASSLEFEQFF. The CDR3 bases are TGTGCCAGCAGCTTAGAGTTCGAGCAGTTCTTC.

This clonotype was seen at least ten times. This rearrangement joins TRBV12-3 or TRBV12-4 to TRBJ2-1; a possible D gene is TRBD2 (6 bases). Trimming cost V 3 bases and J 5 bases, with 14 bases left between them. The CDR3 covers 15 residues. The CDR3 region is CASSFYGTQNNEQFF. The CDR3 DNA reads TGTGCCAGCAGTTTTTATGGGACTCAAAACAATGAGCAGTTCTTC.

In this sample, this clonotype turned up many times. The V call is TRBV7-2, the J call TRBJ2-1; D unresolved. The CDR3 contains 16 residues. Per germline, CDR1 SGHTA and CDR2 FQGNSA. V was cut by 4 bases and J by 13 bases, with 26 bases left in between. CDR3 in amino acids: CASSSGVGTYQETQFF. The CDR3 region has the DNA TGTGCCAGCAGCTCGGGCGTGGGCACCTACCAAGAGACCCAGTTCTTC.